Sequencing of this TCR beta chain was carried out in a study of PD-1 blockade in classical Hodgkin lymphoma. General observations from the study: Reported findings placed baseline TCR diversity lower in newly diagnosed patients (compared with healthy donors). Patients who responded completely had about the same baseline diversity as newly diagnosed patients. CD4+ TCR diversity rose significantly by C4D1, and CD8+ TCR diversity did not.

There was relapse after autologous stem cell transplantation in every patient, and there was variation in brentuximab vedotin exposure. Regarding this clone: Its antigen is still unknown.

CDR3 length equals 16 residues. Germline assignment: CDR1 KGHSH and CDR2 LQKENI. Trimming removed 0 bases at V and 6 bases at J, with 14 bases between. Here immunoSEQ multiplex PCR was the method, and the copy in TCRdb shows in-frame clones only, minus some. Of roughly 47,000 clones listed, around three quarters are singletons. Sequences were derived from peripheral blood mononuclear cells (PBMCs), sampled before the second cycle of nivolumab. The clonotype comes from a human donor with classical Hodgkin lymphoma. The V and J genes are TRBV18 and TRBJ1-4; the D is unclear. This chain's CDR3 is CASSPPGTVLHEKLFF. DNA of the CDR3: TGTGCCAGCTCACCACCGGGAACAGTCCTGCATGAAAAACTGTTTTTT.